This T cell receptor (beta chain) originates from a study of CD8 T cells in Susac syndrome. Reverse transcription of roughly 0.45 to 1 ug RNA was performed with random hexamers. Amplification of the TCR beta CDR3 was carried out by immunoSEQ multiplex PCR, which spanned a total of 54 Vbeta and 13 Jbeta segments. From the immunoSEQ multiplex PCR reads, TCRdb called clonotypes with MiXCR, one entry per CDR3 protein. The table includes approximately 150,000 distinct CDR3 sequences, almost 96% detected once. General study results and limits: In Susac syndrome, the CD4+ T cell repertoires did not show clonal expansion.

As to this clonotype: The antigen remains undetermined.

V trimming: 0 bases; J trimming: 7 bases; junction bases outside the gene matches: 4. CDR3 length: 15 amino acids. Germline CDR1 reads DFQATT; CDR2 reads SNEGSKA (reference sequence). TEMRA cells were enriched by FACS, and CD4+ and CD8+ T cells were negatively isolated. The material sequenced was CD4+ T cells from PBMCs. The receptor's source is a human donor with Susac syndrome. The genes are TRBV20-1 and TRBJ1-6; 9 nucleotides line up with TRBD1. The CDR3 DNA follows: TGCAGTGCTAGAGATCCCGGGACAGGGAATTCACCCCTCCACTTT. Amino acids: CSARDPGTGNSPLHF.